This entry lists 18 T cell receptor beta chains sequenced from one sample in a study of T cell responses to AZD1222 COVID-19 vaccine. Method: immunoSEQ multiplex PCR; TCRdb's copy keeps in-frame clones and lacks some. The table lists over 120,000 clones, about 86% of them singletons. This material consisted of peripheral blood, taken 28 days after the second AZD1222 dose. All receptors derive from an adult who received the AZD1222 COVID-19 vaccine.

The CDR3 nucleotides read TGTGCCAGCTCACTACAGGAGGGAGATACGCAGTATTTT. Translating it yields CASSLQEGDTQYF. The chain couples TRBV18 to TRBJ2-3; tentative D call: TRBD2 (6 bases). V lost 4 bases to trimming and J lost 5 bases, with 10 bases between them. Germline V CDR1 and CDR2: KGHSH, LQKENI. The CDR3 runs 13 residues. Full variable domain (outside the CDR3, taken from reference TRBV18 and TRBJ2-3): NAGVMQNPRHLVRRRGQEARLRCSPMKGHSHVYWYRQLPEEGLKFMVYLQKENIIDESGMPKERFSAEFPKEGPSILRIQQVVRGDSAAYFCASSLQEGDTQYFGPGTRLTVL.

V is TRBV2 and J is TRBJ2-1; 10 bases agree with TRBD2. Trimming at V came to 6 bases and at J to 7 bases, leaving 9 bases not matched to a gene. CDR3 size: 15 residues. Germline V lookup: CDR1 SNHLY, CDR2 FYNNEI. The CDR3 region has the DNA TGTGCCAGCAGCCTCCTTAGCGGGAGGAATAATGAGCAGTTCTTC. As protein: CASSLLSGRNNEQFF.

The rearrangement links TRBV10-2 to TRBJ2-3, with D possibly being TRBD2 (5 bases). The CDR3 is made up of 15 amino acids. The germline gives CDR1 WSHSY, CDR2 SAAADI. The V and J ends lost 6 bases and 2 bases respectively, with 15 bases between them. The CDR3 reads CASRSDSPSTDTQYF. In DNA form, the CDR3 reads TGCGCCAGCAGGTCGGACTCACCCTCCACAGATACGCAGTATTTT.

V gene TRBV11-3 combines with J gene TRBJ2-1; D is tentatively TRBD1 or TRBD2 (5 bases each). The CDR3 is 14 residues long. Germline values: CDR1 SGHNT, CDR2 YENEEA. Between the trimmed V and J ends, which lost 0 bases and 6 bases, there was a span of 9 bases. CDR3 amino acids: CASSLDSGSNEQFF. The DNA of the CDR3 is TGTGCCAGCAGCTTAGATTCAGGGAGCAATGAGCAGTTCTTC.

This chain links TRBV10-1 with TRBJ1-1, with TRBD1 as a possible D gene (5 bases). V was trimmed by 7 bases and J by 7 bases, leaving 13 bases between them. The CDR3 totals 12 residues. Germline V lookup: CDR1 WNHNN, CDR2 SYGVQD (reference sequence). The CDR3 bases are TGCGCCAGCAAAGGAGACAGAGGTGAAGCTTTCTTT. Residues: CASKGDRGEAFF.

V gene TRBV11-2 combines with J gene TRBJ2-4; D gene uncertain. Germline CDR1 and CDR2: SGHAT and FQNNGV. The CDR3 runs to 14 residues. V lost 4 bases and J lost 2, with 9 bases in between. CDR3 nucleotide sequence: TGTGCCAGCAGCTCCCACGAGACCAAAAACATTCAGTACTTC. Amino acids: CASSSHETKNIQYF.

The V and J genes are TRBV6-1 and TRBJ1-4, with TRBD1 matching over 9 bases. The V gene's germline CDR1 is MNHNS and CDR2 SASEGT. This CDR3 region has 15 residues. The V segment lost 3 bases and the J segment 11 bases; nucleotides outside the gene matches: 10. The CDR3 DNA reads as TGTGCCAGCAGTGACGGGACAGGGAACCGGAGGAAACTGTTTTTT. It specifies CASSDGTGNRRKLFF.

V usage is TRBV6-4 and J usage is TRBJ2-1; D uncertain. Trimming left V 0 bases short and J 4 bases short, with 4 bases between. The CDR3 covers 13 residues. Per the germline V gene, CDR1 is MRHNA and CDR2 is SNTAGT. The CDR3: CASSDSGYNEQFF. The CDR3 nucleotides read TGTGCCAGCAGTGACTCGGGGTACAATGAGCAGTTCTTC.

The CDR3 is CASSSPLAGAADTQYF. CDR3 in DNA: TGCGCCAGCAGCTCACCCTTAGCGGGAGCCGCAGATACGCAGTATTTT. The chain uses TRBV5-1 and TRBJ2-3; 9 bases agree with TRBD2. V lost 3 bases to trimming and J lost 4 bases; unmatched junction nucleotides: 9. Germline V CDR1 and CDR2: SGHRS, YFSETQ. This CDR3 is 16 amino acids long.

The chain joins TRBV5-1 to TRBJ1-2; no reliable D call. This CDR3 contains 13 residues. Looked up from germline, CDR1 is SGHRS and CDR2 is YFSETQ. Trimming left V 0 bases short and J 0 bases short, with 3 bases between. CDR3 sequence: CASSLVANYGYTF. For the CDR3, the DNA is TGCGCCAGCAGCTTGGTGGCTAACTATGGCTACACCTTC. Complete variable domain (other parts from reference TRBV5-1 and TRBJ1-2): KAGVTQTPRYLIKTRGQQVTLSCSPISGHRSVSWYQQTPGQGLQFLFEYFSETQRNKGNFPGRFSGRQFSNSRSEMNVSTLELGDSALYLCASSLVANYGYTFGSGTRLTVV.

The chain employs TRBV6-1 and TRBJ2-4; TRBD1 agrees at 9 bases. V was clipped by 0 bases and J by 4 bases; unmatched bases: 4. Germline CDR1 reads MNHNS; CDR2 reads SASEGT. The CDR3 length is 16 residues. Written as DNA, the CDR3 is TGTGCCAGCAGTGAAGCCCGGACAGGGGAGAAAAACATTCAGTACTTC. As protein: CASSEARTGEKNIQYF.

This chain links TRBV24-1 with TRBJ1-1; no reliable D call. The CDR3 is made up of 10 amino acids. CDR1 is KGHDR, CDR2 SFDVKD, per germline. V was shortened by 5 bases and J by 10 bases, with 7 bases between the two germline ends. This CDR3 reads CATSAHGAFF. The CDR3 region has the DNA TGTGCCACCAGTGCCCATGGAGCTTTCTTT.

This clone has just one count. CDR3 coding DNA: TGTGCCAGCAGCCCCTCCGGCGGGTCCTATGGCTACACCTTC. This encodes CASSPSGGSYGYTF. This chain joins TRBV7-8 and TRBJ1-2; D remains ambiguous. The CDR3 runs to 14 residues. Germline assignment: CDR1 SGHVS and CDR2 FQNEAQ. With 5 bases removed from V and 4 bases from J, the gap between germline ends came to 14 bases.

V is TRBV20-1 and J is TRBJ2-7; D not resolved. Per germline, CDR1 DFQATT and CDR2 SNEGSKA (reference sequence). V was trimmed by 3 bases and J by 5 bases, leaving 5 bases between them. CDR3 length: 10 residues. Written as DNA, the CDR3 is TGCAGTGCTAGCCTGGACGAGCAGTACTTC. Protein sequence: CSASLDEQYF.

This chain uses TRBV18 with TRBJ1-1; perhaps TRBD1 as D (6 bases). Per the germline V gene, CDR1 is KGHSH and CDR2 is LQKENI. CDR3 length: 14 residues. The V and J ends lost 3 bases and 3 bases respectively, with 11 bases between them. The CDR3 DNA reads TGTGCCAGCTCACCGTACAGGGATGACACTGAAGCTTTCTTT. This encodes CASSPYRDDTEAFF.

The rearrangement joins TRBV27 to TRBJ1-5, with a tentative D call TRBD1 (5 bases). This CDR3 region has 14 residues. CDR1 and CDR2 (germline): MNHEY, SMNVEV (reference sequence). The germline V and J ends were trimmed by 3 bases and 4 bases, with 10 bases remaining between them. CDR3 protein: CASSFLGGNQPQHF. CDR3 DNA: TGTGCCAGCAGTTTTCTGGGGGGAAATCAGCCCCAGCATTTT.

The genes are TRBV3-1 (or the pseudogene TRBV3-2) and TRBJ2-6, with D uncertain. V was cut by 4 bases and J by 0 bases, with 4 bases left in between. The CDR3 is made up of 14 amino acids. Germline CDR1 is LGHDT and CDR2 is YNNKEL (reference sequence). The chain's CDR3 is CASSLLSGANVLTF. The CDR3 region has the DNA TGTGCCAGCAGCCTCCTCTCTGGGGCCAACGTCCTGACTTTC.

The chain recombines TRBV2 with TRBJ1-2, with TRBD1 identical over 8 bases. Losses at the gene ends were 7 bases for V and 8 bases for J; bases not matched to a gene: 6. Germline CDR1 and CDR2: SNHLY and FYNNEI. This CDR3 has 12 residues. The DNA for the CDR3 is TGTGCCAGCAAAGGGACAGGCTACGGCTACACCTTC. It translates to CASKGTGYGYTF.